The 31 T cell receptor beta chains presented below share a single source sample, sequenced in a study of cytomegalovirus exposure and HLA in healthy donors. TCRdb's table, derived via immunoSEQ multiplex PCR, lists solely in-frame clones and lacks some. The repertoire holds 150,000 to 200,000 clones, just under 90% seen once, with roughly 1.5% in the top ten. Sequencing used PBMCs. Receptor source: a woman aged 30 to 39 in good health and CMV-seronegative.

This clone was seen a handful of times. This rearrangement joins TRBV19 to TRBJ1-5, with a possible D match to TRBD1 (6 bases). Germline CDR1 is LNHDA and CDR2 is SQIVND (reference sequence). CDR3 length: 16 amino acids. Trimming cost V 5 bases and J 6 bases, with 20 bases left between them. Here the CDR3 reads CASSPIQGTGGQPQHF. The CDR3 region has the DNA TGTGCCAGTAGTCCCATCCAGGGGACGGGGGGTCAGCCCCAGCATTTT.

This clone was picked up one time. The chain couples TRBV2 to TRBJ2-7; 7 bases line up with TRBD1. This CDR3 has 12 residues. Germline trimming cut 8 bases from V and 3 bases from J; bases unmatched to any gene: 4. CDR1 and CDR2 from the germline V gene are SNHLY and FYNNEI. The CDR3 coding sequence is TGTGCCAGCGCCAGGGGGTTCTACGAGCAGTACTTC. Encoded protein: CASARGFYEQYF. The variable domain in full, completed from reference TRBV2 and TRBJ2-7, reads EPEVTQTPSHQVTQMGQEVILRCVPISNHLYFYWYRQILGQKVEFLVSFYNNEISEKSEIFDDQFSVERPDGSNFTLKIRSTKLEDSAMYFCASARGFYEQYFGPGTRLTVT.

This chain links TRBV2 with TRBJ2-6, with a tentative D call TRBD2 (6 bases). Per germline, CDR1 SNHLY and CDR2 FYNNEI. The V and J ends lost 4 bases and 0 bases respectively, with 7 bases between them. This CDR3 region has 15 residues. The CDR3 reads CASSAGSSGANVLTF. CDR3 nucleotide sequence: TGTGCCAGCAGTGCCGGGAGCTCTGGGGCCAACGTCCTGACTTTC. Variable domain in full (rest from reference TRBV2 and TRBJ2-6): EPEVTQTPSHQVTQMGQEVILRCVPISNHLYFYWYRQILGQKVEFLVSFYNNEISEKSEIFDDQFSVERPDGSNFTLKIRSTKLEDSAMYFCASSAGSSGANVLTFGAGSRLTVL.

The chain combines TRBV6-5 with TRBJ2-7, with 7 bases identical to TRBD1. The CDR3 contains 15 residues. After removal of 3 bases from V and 7 bases from J, the junction contained 12 bases not matched to a gene. Per the germline V gene, CDR1 is MNHEY and CDR2 is SVGAGI. The CDR3 nucleotides are TGTGCCAGCAGTTATGAGGAAAGGGGGCTGAAAGAGCAGTACTTC. Protein product: CASSYEERGLKEQYF.

The chain carries TRBV2 and TRBJ1-2; D remains unclear. Germline CDR1 reads SNHLY; CDR2 reads FYNNEI. There are 12 residues in the CDR3. V dropped 1 base and J dropped 6 bases, with 6 bases sitting between them. CDR3 bases: TGTGCCAGCAGTGAAGACTCCGATGGCTACACCTTC. Protein product: CASSEDSDGYTF.

The genes are TRBV27 and TRBJ2-1; D is unclear. Germline loops: CDR1 MNHEY, CDR2 SMNVEV (reference sequence). Trimming shortened V by 4 bases and J by 4 bases, and 11 bases separated the two germline ends. The CDR3 has 14 residues. The CDR3 is CASSSREVYNEQFF. The CDR3 DNA sequence: TGTGCCAGCAGTTCACGTGAGGTTTACAATGAGCAGTTCTTC.

This clone showed up just a few times. The rearrangement links TRBV27 to TRBJ2-7; the D gene is possibly TRBD1 (6 bases). Germline V gene lookup returns CDR1 MNHEY and CDR2 SMNVEV (reference sequence). The CDR3 contains 14 residues. Trimming cost V 6 bases and J 0 bases, with 12 bases left between them. Here the CDR3 DNA reads TGTGCCAGCAGGACCGGGGACACCTCCTACGAGCAGTACTTC. It encodes CASRTGDTSYEQYF.

The CDR3 is CASRASGGWYEQYF. Here the CDR3 DNA reads TGTGCCAGCAGGGCCTCGGGGGGCTGGTACGAGCAGTACTTC. This chain connects TRBV27 to TRBJ2-7; possibly TRBD2 for D (7 bases). The germline V gene encodes CDR1 MNHEY and CDR2 SMNVEV (reference sequence). Trimming cost V 6 bases and J 4 bases, with 16 bases left between them. CDR3 length: 14 residues.

V is TRBV12-5 and J is TRBJ1-2; maybe TRBD1 (6 bases). V dropped 3 bases and J dropped 6 bases, with 23 bases sitting between them. The CDR3 length is 17 residues. CDR1 LGHNT and CDR2 FRNRAP come from the germline V gene. The CDR3 DNA is TGTGCTAGTGGTTTCTTCCCCGGACAGACCCCACCCAATGGCTACACCTTC. It translates to CASGFFPGQTPPNGYTF.

The V call is TRBV14, the J call TRBJ2-7; 13 bases line up with TRBD2. The length of the CDR3 is 16 residues. The ends lost 3 bases at V and 3 bases at J; junction bases unmatched: 5. Germline V CDR1 and CDR2: SGHDN, FVKESK. The CDR3 nucleotides read TGTGCCAGCAGCCAGGGACTAGCGGGGTCCCGCTACGAGCAGTACTTC. Translating it yields CASSQGLAGSRYEQYF.

The CDR3 reads CASSQNRGTEAFF. In DNA form, the CDR3 reads TGTGCCAGCAGCCAGAACAGGGGCACTGAAGCTTTCTTT. V and J are TRBV14 and TRBJ1-1, with 7 bases matching TRBD1. This CDR3 has 13 amino acids. The J segment lost 4 bases and the V segment lost 3 bases, leaving 2 bases of the junction unmatched. The germline gives CDR1 SGHDN, CDR2 FVKESK.

The gene calls are TRBV7-8 and TRBJ1-6; a possible D gene is TRBD1 (6 bases). Germline CDR1 and CDR2: SGHVS and FQNEAQ. V lost 1 base, J lost 10 bases, and 8 bases lay in between. CDR3 length: 13 residues. The CDR3 reads CASSLDRESPLHF. The CDR3 region has the DNA TGTGCCAGCAGCTTAGACAGGGAATCACCCCTCCACTTT.

This chain links TRBV19 with TRBJ1-2; weak D call: TRBD1 (6 bases). The CDR3 contains 16 residues. V was pared by 3 bases and J by 0 bases, with 14 bases between. Per germline, CDR1 LNHDA and CDR2 SQIVND (reference sequence). In DNA form, the CDR3 reads TGTGCCAGTAGTATGGGTAGACAGGATGCTAACTATGGCTACACCTTC. Protein product: CASSMGRQDANYGYTF.

The chain combines TRBV27 with TRBJ2-1, with D perhaps TRBD2 (5 bases). The CDR3 contains 15 residues. Deletions cut 5 bases from V and 0 bases from J, with 11 bases between. Per germline, CDR1 MNHEY and CDR2 SMNVEV (reference sequence). The CDR3: CASSPSGGSYNEQFF. DNA of the CDR3: TGTGCCAGCAGTCCCAGCGGTGGCTCCTACAATGAGCAGTTCTTC.

The rearrangement links TRBV6-5 to TRBJ1-1; D gene unclear. This CDR3 comprises 15 residues. Trimming removed 6 bases from V and 7 bases from J, with 21 bases in between. Germline V gene sequence: CDR1 MNHEY, CDR2 SVGAGI. Written as DNA, the CDR3 is TGTGCCAGCAGCTATAAGTGGGGAGGGAGGTATGAAGCTTTCTTT. This translates into CASSYKWGGRYEAFF.

This rearrangement joins TRBV5-1 to TRBJ1-1, with 12 bases that match TRBD1. This CDR3 contains 16 residues. From germline, CDR1 is SGHRS and CDR2 YFSETQ. The junction had 6 bases not matched to a gene; V was cut back by 1 base and J by 5 bases. The CDR3 protein is CASSLLGTGGNTEAFF. CDR3 DNA sequence: TGCGCCAGCAGCTTGCTTGGGACAGGGGGCAATACTGAAGCTTTCTTT.

V usage is TRBV7-2 and J usage is TRBJ1-5; no clear D gene. Germline V lookup: CDR1 SGHTA, CDR2 FQGNSA. The V end was cut by 1 base, the J end by 3 bases, with 4 bases between. The CDR3 is 13 amino acids. The CDR3 loop reads CASSLGYNQPQHF. The CDR3 DNA sequence: TGTGCCAGCAGCTTAGGTTACAATCAGCCCCAGCATTTT.

V gene TRBV7-9 combines with J gene TRBJ2-1, with 10 bases fitting TRBD2. This CDR3 has 15 residues. The junction had 10 bases not matched to a gene; V was cut back by 5 bases and J by 9 bases. Germline lookup yields CDR1 SEHNR and CDR2 FQNEAQ (reference sequence). The CDR3: CASSKSGGAVSEQFF. The CDR3 DNA reads as TGTGCCAGCAGCAAAAGCGGGGGGGCCGTCTCTGAGCAGTTCTTC.

Only one count was recorded for this clone. V and J are TRBV6-1 and TRBJ2-3; 9 nucleotides agree with TRBD1. The CDR3 is 15 residues long. The germline V gene has CDR1 MNHNS and CDR2 SASEGT. V dropped 1 base and J dropped 2; count of bases not matched to a gene: 1. Written as DNA, the CDR3 is TGTGCCAGCAGTGAAGACAGGGGGCCCACAGATACGCAGTATTTT. Its translation is CASSEDRGPTDTQYF.

The chain recombines TRBV4-3 with TRBJ1-1; D call uncertain. Trimming took 2 bases from V and 3 from J, leaving 7 bases between them. CDR3 length equals 13 residues. The V gene's germline CDR1 is LGHNA and CDR2 YSLEER. CDR3 in amino acids: CASSQFTDTEAFF. The CDR3 nucleotides read TGCGCCAGCAGCCAATTCACGGACACTGAAGCTTTCTTT.

The V and J genes are TRBV5-8 and TRBJ2-2; D is possibly TRBD2 (5 bases). CDR3 length: 13 amino acids. With 4 bases removed from V and 5 bases from J, the gap between germline ends came to 9 bases. Germline-derived CDR1 and CDR2 are SGHTS and YDEGEE. This chain's CDR3 is CASSPPGTGELFF. As DNA, the CDR3 is TGTGCCAGCAGCCCCCCGGGGACCGGGGAGCTGTTTTTT.

This clone has only one observation. The J gene is TRBJ1-5, the V gene TRBV6-1; D might be TRBD1 (6 bases). Germline CDR1 reads MNHNS; CDR2 reads SASEGT. V was pared by 4 bases and J by 4 bases, with 11 bases between. The CDR3 runs to 14 residues. The CDR3 nucleotides read TGTGCCAGCAGTGGATTAGGGGGAAATCAGCCCCAGCATTTT. This encodes CASSGLGGNQPQHF.

This clone occurred a few times. The chain couples TRBV5-1 to TRBJ2-5, with D maybe TRBD2 (6 bases). This CDR3 region has 13 residues. Trimming pared 5 bases from V and 4 bases from J, leaving 12 bases between. Germline V gene sequence: CDR1 SGHRS, CDR2 YFSETQ. In DNA, the CDR3 is TGCGCCAGCAGTGGGTCCGGGGGAGAGACCCAGTACTTC. It specifies CASSGSGGETQYF.

The table lists this clone with a count of one. V usage is TRBV6-1 and J usage is TRBJ2-7, with D tentatively TRBD1 (6 bases). Germline CDR1 MNHNS, CDR2 SASEGT. This CDR3 spans 13 amino acids. The ends were cut back, 5 bases at V and 4 bases at J, with 12 bases in the middle. The CDR3: CASSFQDSYEQYF. The CDR3 coding sequence is TGTGCCAGCAGTTTCCAGGACAGTTACGAGCAGTACTTC.

V is TRBV11-2 and J is TRBJ2-7, with D perhaps TRBD1 (5 bases). The CDR3 contains 15 residues. The germline CDR1 and CDR2 sequences are SGHAT and FQNNGV. V was trimmed by 6 bases and J by 2 bases, leaving 17 bases between them. CDR3 sequence reads: CASRRTGHKTYEQYF. The CDR3 nucleotides are TGTGCCAGCAGACGTACAGGACACAAGACCTACGAGCAGTACTTC.

The chain joins TRBV7-9 to TRBJ2-1, with D unclear. Germline V gene lookup returns CDR1 SEHNR and CDR2 FQNEAQ (reference sequence). The germline V and J ends were trimmed by 2 bases and 0 bases, with 5 bases remaining between them. The CDR3 totals 14 residues. CDR3 region: CASSLSFSYNEQFF. The CDR3 DNA reads TGTGCCAGCAGCTTAAGCTTCTCCTACAATGAGCAGTTCTTC. Using reference TRBV7-9 and TRBJ2-1 for the parts outside the CDR3, the full variable domain is DTGVSQNPRHKITKRGQNVTFRCDPISEHNRLYWYRQTLGQGPEFLTYFQNEAQLEKSRLLSDRFSAERPKGSFSTLEIQRTEQGDSAMYLCASSLSFSYNEQFFGPGTRLTVL.

The chain combines TRBV6-1 with TRBJ1-6; 7 bases map to TRBD1. The ends lost 7 bases at V and 8 bases at J; junction bases unmatched: 5. This CDR3 has 13 residues. Germline V gene lookup returns CDR1 MNHNS and CDR2 SASEGT. The CDR3 DNA reads TGTGCCAGCACTAGGGACAGATATTCACCCCTCCACTTT. This translates into CASTRDRYSPLHF.

This sequence joins TRBV5-1 and TRBJ1-1, with TRBD1 identical over 7 bases. After removal of 4 bases from V and 0 bases from J, the junction contained 6 bases not matched to a gene. Germline CDR1 and CDR2: SGHRS and YFSETQ. CDR3 length: 15 residues. This CDR3 is CASSVGQVLNTEAFF. CDR3 nucleotides: TGCGCCAGCAGCGTCGGACAGGTTTTGAACACTGAAGCTTTCTTT.

This chain joins TRBV6-5 and TRBJ1-2; D call uncertain. Germline loops: CDR1 MNHEY, CDR2 SVGAGI. The CDR3 runs to 13 residues. Trimming took off 0 bases at V and 7 bases at J, with 9 bases between the two ends. CDR3 region: CASSYSRSGGYTF. As DNA, the CDR3 is TGTGCCAGCAGTTACTCGCGTTCCGGTGGCTACACCTTC.

CDR3 in amino acids: CASSRGGPNYEQYF. The CDR3 DNA is TGTGCCAGCAGCCGGGGGGGGCCTAACTACGAGCAGTACTTC. V usage is TRBV5-7 and J usage is TRBJ2-7; 8 nucleotides agree with TRBD2. TRBV5-7 is placed among ORFs of uncertain function. The CDR3 is 14 residues long. J lost 3 bases, V lost 4 bases, and 6 bases had no gene match.

V usage is TRBV27 and J usage is TRBJ1-4, with D maybe TRBD1 (6 bases). Trimming shortened V by 3 bases and J by 4 bases, and 9 bases separated the two germline ends. This CDR3 has 14 residues. Germline CDR1 and CDR2: MNHEY and SMNVEV (reference sequence). The CDR3 DNA is TGTGCCAGCAGTTTCACAGGGTTTAATGAAAAACTGTTTTTT. It encodes CASSFTGFNEKLFF.